The T cell receptor beta chain described here comes from a study of cytomegalovirus exposure and HLA in healthy donors. Researchers ran the PCR with 60 Vbeta and 13 Jbeta primers. Profiling relied on immunoSEQ multiplex PCR, and the TCRdb table lists in-frame clones only, not all of them. The sample shows more than 95,000 clones, roughly 78% of them seen only once. Whole-study results and caveats: Diagnosis of cytomegalovirus status made by the classifier reportedly showed high specificity and sensitivity.

This clone was seen a few times. Its specificity is not known. This receptor was obtained from a man aged 30 to 39 in good health and CMV-seropositive. The source material was PBMCs.

The DNA for the CDR3 is TGTGCCAGCAGACCACAGACCGGGGAGCTGTTTTTT. Its protein product is CASRPQTGELFF. J is TRBJ2-2 and V is TRBV6-5; D is undetermined. Looked up from germline, CDR1 is MNHEY and CDR2 is SVGAGI. Trimming removed 6 bases at V and 5 bases at J, with 7 bases between. The CDR3 loop spans 12 amino acids.